This entry features one T cell receptor (beta chain) sequence. Antigen specificity is unknown. The CDR3 is 14 amino acids. Germline assignment: CDR1 MDHEN and CDR2 SYDVKM. After removal of 6 bases from V and 5 bases from J, the junction contained 6 bases not matched to a gene. Using immunoSEQ multiplex PCR, the repertoire was profiled, and TCRdb retains in-frame clones only, with some absent. Among approximately 30,000 clones listed, around 70% were seen once. These data originate in a study of vaccination effects on CD4 cells after COVID-19. In the study overall: A median of 72 days separated the second dose and sampling. Study outcomes and limitations: Early timepoints after infection were absent, and convalescent patients were few in the study.

Subsequent to ten to eleven days of culture, CD4+ T cells were isolated. It was two doses of either the BNT162b2 or mRNA-1273 vaccine that participants received. The clonotype was recovered from a human donor who received a COVID-19 vaccine. Here the sequenced sample was CD4+ T cells from PBMCs cultured without peptide, taken after COVID-19 vaccination. The chain combines TRBV28 with TRBJ1-5; 8 positions match TRBD1. CDR3 coding DNA: TGTGCCAGCAGCAAGACAGGGGACCATCAGCCCCAGCATTTT. Amino acid sequence: CASSKTGDHQPQHF. Filled out from reference TRBV28 and TRBJ1-5, the complete variable domain reads DVKVTQSSRYLVKRTGEKVFLECVQDMDHENMFWYRQDPGLGLRLIYFSYDVKMKEKGDIPEGYSVSREKKERFSLILESASTNQTSMYLCASSKTGDHQPQHFGDGTRLSIL.